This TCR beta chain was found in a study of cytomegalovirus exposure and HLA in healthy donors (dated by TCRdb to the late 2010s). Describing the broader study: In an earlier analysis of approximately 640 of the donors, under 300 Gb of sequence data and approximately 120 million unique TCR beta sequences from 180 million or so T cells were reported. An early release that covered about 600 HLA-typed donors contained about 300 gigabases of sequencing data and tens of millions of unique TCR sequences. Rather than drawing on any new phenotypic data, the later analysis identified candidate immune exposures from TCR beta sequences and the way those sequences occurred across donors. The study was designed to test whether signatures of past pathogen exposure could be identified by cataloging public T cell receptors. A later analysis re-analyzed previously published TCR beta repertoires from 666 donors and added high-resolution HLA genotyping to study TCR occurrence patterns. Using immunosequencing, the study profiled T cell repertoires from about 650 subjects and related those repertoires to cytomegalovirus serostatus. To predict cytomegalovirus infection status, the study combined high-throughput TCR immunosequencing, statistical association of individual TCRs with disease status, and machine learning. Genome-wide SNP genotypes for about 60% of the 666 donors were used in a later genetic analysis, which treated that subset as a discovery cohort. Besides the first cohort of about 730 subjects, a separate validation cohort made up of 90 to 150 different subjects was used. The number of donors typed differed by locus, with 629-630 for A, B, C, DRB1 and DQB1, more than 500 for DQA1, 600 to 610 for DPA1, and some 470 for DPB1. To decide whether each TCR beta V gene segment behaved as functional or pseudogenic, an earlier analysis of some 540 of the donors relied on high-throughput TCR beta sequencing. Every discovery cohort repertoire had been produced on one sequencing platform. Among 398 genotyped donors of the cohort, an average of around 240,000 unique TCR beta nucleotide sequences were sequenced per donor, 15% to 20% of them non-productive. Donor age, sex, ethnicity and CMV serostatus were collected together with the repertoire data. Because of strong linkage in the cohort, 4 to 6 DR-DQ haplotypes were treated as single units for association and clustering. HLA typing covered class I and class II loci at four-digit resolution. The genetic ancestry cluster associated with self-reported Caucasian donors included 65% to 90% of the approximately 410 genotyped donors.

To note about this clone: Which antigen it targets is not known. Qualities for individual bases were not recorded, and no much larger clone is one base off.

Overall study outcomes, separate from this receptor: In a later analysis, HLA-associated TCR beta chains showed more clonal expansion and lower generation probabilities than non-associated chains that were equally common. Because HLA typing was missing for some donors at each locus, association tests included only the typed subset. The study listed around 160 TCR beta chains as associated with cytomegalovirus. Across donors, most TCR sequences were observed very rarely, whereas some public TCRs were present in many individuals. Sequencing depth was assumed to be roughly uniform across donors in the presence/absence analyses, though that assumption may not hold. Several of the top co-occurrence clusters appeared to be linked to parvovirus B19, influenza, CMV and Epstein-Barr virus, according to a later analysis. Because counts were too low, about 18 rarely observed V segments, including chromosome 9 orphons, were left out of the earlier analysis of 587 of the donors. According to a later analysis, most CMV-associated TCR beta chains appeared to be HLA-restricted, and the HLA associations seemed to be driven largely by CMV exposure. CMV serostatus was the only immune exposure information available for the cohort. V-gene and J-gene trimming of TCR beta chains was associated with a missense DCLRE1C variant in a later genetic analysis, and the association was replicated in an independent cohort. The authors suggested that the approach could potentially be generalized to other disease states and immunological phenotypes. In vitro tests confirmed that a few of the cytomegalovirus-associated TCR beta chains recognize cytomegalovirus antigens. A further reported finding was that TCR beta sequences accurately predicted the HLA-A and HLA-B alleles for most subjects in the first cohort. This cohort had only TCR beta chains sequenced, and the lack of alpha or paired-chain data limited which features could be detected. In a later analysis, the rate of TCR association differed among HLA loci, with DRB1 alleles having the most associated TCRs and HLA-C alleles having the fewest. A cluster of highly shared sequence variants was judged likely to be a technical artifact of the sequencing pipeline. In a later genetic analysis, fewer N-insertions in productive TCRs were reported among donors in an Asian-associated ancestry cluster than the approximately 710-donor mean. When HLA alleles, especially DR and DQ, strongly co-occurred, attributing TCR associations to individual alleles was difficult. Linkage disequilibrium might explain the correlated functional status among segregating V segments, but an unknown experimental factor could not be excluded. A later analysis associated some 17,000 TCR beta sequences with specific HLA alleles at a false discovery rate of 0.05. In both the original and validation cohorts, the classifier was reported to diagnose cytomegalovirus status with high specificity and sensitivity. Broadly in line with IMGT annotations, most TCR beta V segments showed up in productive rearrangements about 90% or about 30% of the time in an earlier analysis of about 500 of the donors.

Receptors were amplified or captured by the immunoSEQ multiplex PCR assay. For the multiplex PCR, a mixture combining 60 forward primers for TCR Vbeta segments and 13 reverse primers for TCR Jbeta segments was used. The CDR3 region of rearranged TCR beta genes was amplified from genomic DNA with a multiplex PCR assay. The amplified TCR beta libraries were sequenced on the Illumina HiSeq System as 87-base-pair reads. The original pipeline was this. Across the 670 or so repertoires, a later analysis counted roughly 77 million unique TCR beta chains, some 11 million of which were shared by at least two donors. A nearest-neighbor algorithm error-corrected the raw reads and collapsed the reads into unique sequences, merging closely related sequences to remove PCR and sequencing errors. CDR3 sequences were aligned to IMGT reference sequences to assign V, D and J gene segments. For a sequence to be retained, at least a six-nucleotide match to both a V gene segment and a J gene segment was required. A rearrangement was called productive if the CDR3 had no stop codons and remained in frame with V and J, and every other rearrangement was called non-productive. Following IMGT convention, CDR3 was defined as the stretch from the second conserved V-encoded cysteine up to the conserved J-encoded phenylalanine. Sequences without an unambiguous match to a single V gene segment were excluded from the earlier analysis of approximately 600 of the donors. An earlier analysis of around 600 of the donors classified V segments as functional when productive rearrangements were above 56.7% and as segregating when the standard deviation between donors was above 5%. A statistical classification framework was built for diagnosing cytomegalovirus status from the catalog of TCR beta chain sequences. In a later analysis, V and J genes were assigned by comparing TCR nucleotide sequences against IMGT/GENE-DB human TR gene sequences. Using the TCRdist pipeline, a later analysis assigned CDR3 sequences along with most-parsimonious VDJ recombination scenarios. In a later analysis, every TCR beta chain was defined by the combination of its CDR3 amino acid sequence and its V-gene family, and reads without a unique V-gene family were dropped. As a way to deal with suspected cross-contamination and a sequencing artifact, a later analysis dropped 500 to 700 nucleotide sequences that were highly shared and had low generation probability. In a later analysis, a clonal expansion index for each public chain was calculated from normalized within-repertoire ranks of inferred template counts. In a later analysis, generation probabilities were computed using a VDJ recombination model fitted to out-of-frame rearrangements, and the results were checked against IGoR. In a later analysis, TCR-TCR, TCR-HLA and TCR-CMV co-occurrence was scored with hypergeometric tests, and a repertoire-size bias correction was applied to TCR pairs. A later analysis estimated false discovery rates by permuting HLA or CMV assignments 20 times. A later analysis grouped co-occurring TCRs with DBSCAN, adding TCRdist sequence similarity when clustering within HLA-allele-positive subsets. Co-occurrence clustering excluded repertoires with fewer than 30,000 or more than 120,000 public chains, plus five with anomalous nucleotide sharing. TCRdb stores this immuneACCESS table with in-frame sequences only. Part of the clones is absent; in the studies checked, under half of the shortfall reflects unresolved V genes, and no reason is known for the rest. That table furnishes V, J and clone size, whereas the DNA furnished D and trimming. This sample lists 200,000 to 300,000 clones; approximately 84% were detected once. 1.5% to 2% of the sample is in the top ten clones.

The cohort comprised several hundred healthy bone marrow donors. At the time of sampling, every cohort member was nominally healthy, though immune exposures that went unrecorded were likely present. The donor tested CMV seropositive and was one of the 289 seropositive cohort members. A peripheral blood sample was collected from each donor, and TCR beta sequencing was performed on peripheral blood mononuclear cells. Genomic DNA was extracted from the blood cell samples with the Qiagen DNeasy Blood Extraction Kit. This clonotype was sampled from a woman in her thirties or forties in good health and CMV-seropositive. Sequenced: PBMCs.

The DNA reads TGTGCCAGCTCACCCCCCGGGACACCTCACAACTATGGCTACACCTTC. Translated, this gives CASSPPGTPHNYGYTF. The chain is made from TRBV18 and TRBJ1-2, and the D gene may be TRBD1, 6 bases matching. The CDR3 sequence holds 16 residues, the cysteine and phenylalanine included. Kept here is only the CDR3 DNA, which spans 48 bases and is read in frame from base 1. CDR1 KGHSH and CDR2 LQKENI are derived from the germline V gene. V is pared back by 3 bases and J by 2 bases, with 16 bases lying between the germline termini.